Given below is one TCR beta chain in context. Other DNA sequences from this sample encode an identical CDR3 as well. The sample comes from a study of blood T cell repertoires in COVID-19. J was trimmed by 4 bases and V by 6 bases; bases with no gene match: 3. Per the germline V gene, CDR1 is MNHEY and CDR2 is SVGAGI. The CDR3 covers 13 residues. Repertoires were generated with immunoSEQ multiplex PCR, while TCRdb's copy carries only in-frame clones and drops some. The sample gives over 200,000 clones, approximately 79% of which show up once; approximately 5.3% is in the top ten. The source is a human donor in a cohort sampled during active COVID-19. The chain uses TRBV6-5 and TRBJ1-2; 9 nucleotides match TRBD1. The material sequenced was peripheral blood. CDR3 DNA sequence: TGTGCCAGCAGGGGGGACAGGGTCTATGGCTACACCTTC. Translating gives CASRGDRVYGYTF.